These 15 T cell receptor beta chains were all obtained from the same sample, sequenced in a study of blood T cell repertoires in COVID-19. Generated by immunoSEQ multiplex PCR, the TCRdb table keeps only in-frame clones and is missing some. The sample consists of 25,000 to 40,000 clones, 85% to 90% of them appearing once. Sequencing was done on a sample of peripheral blood. These receptors all come from a woman aged 55 to 70 with active COVID-19.

The rearrangement links TRBV19 to TRBJ1-1; no clear D gene. The CDR3 covers 15 residues. V was clipped by 4 bases and J by 1 base, with 13 bases between them. The germline V gene encodes CDR1 LNHDA and CDR2 SQIVND (reference sequence). CDR3 sequence (DNA): TGTGCCAGTAGTAGGGCGGACTTACCGAACACTGAAGCTTTCTTT. It encodes CASSRADLPNTEAFF.

In this sample, this clone turned up a few times. This rearrangement joins TRBV4-1 to TRBJ2-2; D not resolved. Germline loops: CDR1 MGHRA, CDR2 YSYEKL. V lost 1 base to trimming and J lost 4 bases, with 10 bases between them. The CDR3 sequence is 15 residues long. CDR3 nucleotides: TGCGCCAGCAGCCAAGGCCTCAGAGGCACCGGGGAGCTGTTTTTT. Protein: CASSQGLRGTGELFF.

This chain connects TRBV5-1 to TRBJ2-1; D possibly corresponds to TRBD2 (5 bases). The CDR3 sequence is 14 residues long. The ends were cut back, 4 bases at V and 9 bases at J, with 17 bases in the middle. Per germline, CDR1 SGHRS and CDR2 YFSETQ. CDR3 sequence: CASSGSLSGSEQFF. The CDR3 DNA is TGCGCCAGCAGCGGGAGTCTTTCGGGTAGTGAGCAGTTCTTC.

In this sample, this clone turned up once. The J gene is TRBJ1-2, the V gene TRBV4-1; D possibly corresponds to TRBD1 (6 bases). The germline V and J ends were trimmed by 2 bases and 4 bases, with 14 bases remaining between them. The CDR3 extends over 15 amino acids. The germline V gene has CDR1 MGHRA and CDR2 YSYEKL. The DNA for the CDR3 is TGCGCCAGCAGCCAATGGGAGGGGGAGGGCTATGGCTACACCTTC. This codes for CASSQWEGEGYGYTF.

The V and J genes are TRBV3-1 (or the pseudogene TRBV3-2) and TRBJ2-1; D possibly corresponds to TRBD1 (5 bases). Germline V gene sequence: CDR1 LGHDT, CDR2 YNNKEL (reference sequence). Between the trimmed V and J ends, which lost 0 bases and 4 bases, there was a span of 13 bases. This CDR3 comprises 16 residues. The CDR3 region is CASSQERGAVYNEQFF. DNA of the CDR3: TGTGCCAGCAGCCAAGAACGTGGGGCGGTTTACAATGAGCAGTTCTTC.

The gene calls are TRBV20-1 and TRBJ1-1, with 7 bases matching TRBD1. Trimming removed 1 base from V and 8 bases from J; junction bases left unmatched: 1. Germline V lookup: CDR1 DFQATT, CDR2 SNEGSKA (reference sequence). CDR3 length: 11 residues. This CDR3 is CSARGDREAFF. DNA of the CDR3: TGCAGTGCTAGAGGGGACAGAGAAGCTTTCTTT.

The J gene is TRBJ2-7, the V gene TRBV7-3, with D hard to call. The CDR3 runs to 13 residues. Between the trimmed V and J ends, which lost 5 bases and 3 bases, there was a span of 11 bases. Germline CDR1 and CDR2: SGHTA and FQGTGA. The CDR3 protein is CASSASGGYEQYF. CDR3 coding DNA: TGTGCCAGCAGCGCCAGTGGCGGCTACGAGCAGTACTTC.

The chain has TRBV5-4 and TRBJ2-5; 11 bases agree with TRBD2. Germline trimming cut 4 bases from V and 2 bases from J; bases unmatched to any gene: 7. This CDR3 region has 16 residues. CDR1 and CDR2 (germline): SGHNT, YYREEE (reference sequence). The CDR3 here is CASSLLTSGEQETQYF. Written as DNA, the CDR3 is TGTGCCAGCAGCCTATTGACTAGCGGGGAGCAAGAGACCCAGTACTTC.

The chain uses TRBV5-1 and TRBJ1-2, with D possibly TRBD1 on 6 matching bases. Trimming took off 0 bases at V and 4 bases at J, with 10 bases between the two ends. The CDR3 totals 14 residues. Germline loops: CDR1 SGHRS, CDR2 YFSETQ. This CDR3 reads CASSLDGGTYGYTF. Here the CDR3 DNA reads TGCGCCAGCAGCTTGGATGGGGGCACCTATGGCTACACCTTC.

The genes are TRBV2 and TRBJ1-3, with 9 bases lining up with TRBD1. J gave up 6 bases and V 6 bases, and 6 bases lay outside the gene matches. In germline, CDR1 is SNHLY, CDR2 FYNNEI. The CDR3 contains 14 residues. Here the CDR3 reads CASRKRTGENTIYF. In DNA form, the CDR3 reads TGTGCCAGCAGGAAGCGGACAGGGGAAAACACCATATATTTT. The full variable domain, its missing parts supplied by reference TRBV2 and TRBJ1-3, is EPEVTQTPSHQVTQMGQEVILRCVPISNHLYFYWYRQILGQKVEFLVSFYNNEISEKSEIFDDQFSVERPDGSNFTLKIRSTKLEDSAMYFCASRKRTGENTIYFGEGSWLTVV.

V gene TRBV15 combines with J gene TRBJ2-3; 7 nucleotides line up with TRBD2. The germline V gene has CDR1 LNHNV and CDR2 YYDKDF (reference sequence). The CDR3 consists of 15 residues. Trimming cost V 3 bases and J 3 bases; bases outside gene matches: 6. The CDR3 is CATSRGGSGTDTQYF. The CDR3 nucleotides are TGTGCCACCAGCAGGGGCGGGAGTGGGACAGATACGCAGTATTTT.

The chain combines TRBV28 with TRBJ2-3, with 8 bases that match TRBD1. The germline gives CDR1 MDHEN, CDR2 SYDVKM. Trimming at V came to 5 bases and at J to 4 bases, leaving 5 bases not matched to a gene. The CDR3 is 14 amino acids. CDR3 region: CASSQTGESDTQYF. The CDR3 bases are TGTGCCAGCAGTCAGACAGGGGAATCAGATACGCAGTATTTT.

The DNA for the CDR3 is TGTGCCAGCAGTTTCCCGGGGGGGTACCAAGAGACCCAGTACTTC. This translates into CASSFPGGYQETQYF. This chain uses TRBV28 with TRBJ2-5; 8 bases match TRBD2. The V gene's germline CDR1 is MDHEN and CDR2 SYDVKM. The CDR3 loop spans 15 amino acids. With V trimmed by 3 bases and J by 0 bases, 3 bases remained unmatched.

The chain has TRBV7-8 and TRBJ2-3; 7 bases are a match to TRBD2. This CDR3 is 14 amino acids long. The V gene's germline CDR1 is SGHVS and CDR2 FQNEAQ. The trim removed 5 bases at V and 6 bases at J, leaving 8 bases unmatched. The CDR3 region has the DNA TGTGCCAGCAGCCAGACTAGCATGGGGGATACGCAGTATTTT. Translated: CASSQTSMGDTQYF.

By sample fraction, this clone is medium-sized (0.01 to 0.1%). J is TRBJ2-7 and V is TRBV7-8, with a weak D call TRBD1 (6 bases). The V end lost 1 base, the J end lost 0 bases, and 13 bases lay between the germline ends. In germline, CDR1 is SGHVS, CDR2 FQNEAQ. This CDR3 has 16 residues. The chain's CDR3 is CASSLGPGASSYEQYF. CDR3 DNA: TGTGCCAGCAGCTTAGGTCCAGGGGCTAGCTCCTACGAGCAGTACTTC.